This TCR beta chain was captured by sequencing in a study of blood T cell repertoires in COVID-19. Produced via immunoSEQ multiplex PCR; TCRdb's table is partial and in-frame only. This repertoire shows about 320,000 clones, 87% found once; its top ten account for about 8.9%. Germline trimming cut 5 bases from V and 6 bases from J; bases unmatched to any gene: 5. The CDR3 length is 14 residues. Germline CDR1 is SGHRS and CDR2 is YFSETQ. The clonotype comes from a woman younger than 35 who had recovered from COVID-19. The material sequenced was PBMCs or T cells enriched from blood (not recorded which). The chain carries TRBV5-1 and TRBJ1-6; TRBD1 matches 7 bases. The CDR3 protein is CASREGAGNSPLHF. The CDR3 DNA follows: TGCGCCAGCAGAGAGGGGGCGGGTAATTCACCCCTCCACTTT. The whole variable domain, remainder taken from reference TRBV5-1 and TRBJ1-6, is KAGVTQTPRYLIKTRGQQVTLSCSPISGHRSVSWYQQTPGQGLQFLFEYFSETQRNKGNFPGRFSGRQFSNSRSEMNVSTLELGDSALYLCASREGAGNSPLHFGNGTRLTVT.